The 10 T cell receptor beta chains presented below share a single source sample, sequenced in a study of T cell repertoires in cytomegalovirus infection. These TCRs' antigens remain unknown. In TCRdb, the reads were re-called with MiXCR into one record per CDR3 protein. The sample lists approximately 730,000 distinct CDR3 sequences; 25% to 30% were seen once. Material: cultured CD8+ T cells from PBMCs, obtained from culture after CMV antigen stimulation. The receptors were sampled from a human donor in good health (CMV status not recorded). Some clones in this sample may be carry-over from other donors' samples.

The gene calls are TRBV20-1 and TRBJ2-3; D may be TRBD2 (6 bases). The length of the CDR3 is 15 residues. Trimming left V 3 bases short and J 1 base short, with 14 bases between. The germline CDR1 and CDR2 sequences are DFQATT and SNEGSKA (reference sequence). For the CDR3, the DNA is TGCAGTGCTAGGTGGAGGGAGCGGGGCACAGATACGCAGTATTTT. It codes for CSARWRERGTDTQYF.

The chain combines TRBV6-1 with TRBJ1-5; tentative D call: TRBD1 (6 bases). The V end was cut by 5 bases, the J end by 6 bases, with 14 bases between. In germline, CDR1 is MNHNS, CDR2 SASEGT. CDR3 length equals 14 residues. DNA of the CDR3: TGTGCCAGCAGTACTATACAGGGAGCTCAGCCCCAGCATTTT. As protein: CASSTIQGAQPQHF.

This clonotype turned up a few times. The chain recombines TRBV19 with TRBJ1-1; D is uncertain. V dropped 5 bases and J dropped 11 bases, with 15 bases sitting between them. Per germline, CDR1 LNHDA and CDR2 SQIVND (reference sequence). This CDR3 has 12 amino acids. The CDR3 reads CASSPPTGSAFF. Written as DNA, the CDR3 is TGTGCCAGTAGTCCCCCGACCGGATCGGCTTTCTTT.

The chain employs TRBV7-9 and TRBJ2-7; 8 nucleotides agree with TRBD2. The CDR3 spans 17 residues. CDR1 SEHNR and CDR2 FQNEAQ come from the germline V gene (reference sequence). J gave up 0 bases and V 5 bases, and 12 bases lay outside the gene matches. Here the CDR3 DNA reads TGTGCCAGCAGCCCGCGGGGGGCGGGGCCTAGCTCCTACGAGCAGTACGTC. Its translation: CASSPRGAGPSSYEQYV.

This clonotype was recorded a few times. The rearrangement links TRBV12-3 or TRBV12-4 to TRBJ1-3; 10 bases line up with TRBD1. The CDR3 loop spans 14 amino acids. The J segment lost 6 bases and the V segment lost 5 bases, leaving 4 bases of the junction unmatched. The CDR3 here is CASSRGTGENTIYF. The CDR3, as DNA: TGTGCCAGCAGTCGCGGGACAGGGGAAAACACCATATATTTT.

This clonotype appeared a few times. The chain links TRBV12-3 or TRBV12-4 to TRBJ2-1; TRBD1 matches at 7 bases. After removal of 11 bases from V and 0 bases from J, the junction contained 4 bases not matched to a gene. The CDR3 length is 13 residues. The CDR3 loop is CASTGISYNEQFF. In DNA, the CDR3 is TGTGCCTCGACAGGGATCTCCTACAATGAGCAGTTCTTC.

J is TRBJ2-2 and V is TRBV10-3, with 9 bases aligning to TRBD1. The CDR3 consists of 16 residues. Germline CDR1 reads ENHRY; CDR2 reads SYGVKD. J lost 5 bases, V lost 5 bases, and 9 bases had no gene match. The CDR3 DNA reads as TGTGCCATCAGTACCCTTACAGGGGGCGCGACCGGGGAGCTGTTTTTT. This gives the protein CAISTLTGGATGELFF.

This clonotype showed up just a few times. The chain employs TRBV28 and TRBJ1-5; a possible D gene is TRBD1 (5 bases). With 10 bases removed from V and 7 bases from J, the gap between germline ends came to 20 bases. Germline values: CDR1 MDHEN, CDR2 SYDVKM. There are 14 residues in the CDR3. CDR3 sequence (DNA): TGTGCCACCCTAAGGGGAGGGTGGAGGCAGCCCCAGCATTTT. Translated, it gives CATLRGGWRQPQHF.

This chain links TRBV6-5 with TRBJ1-2; tentatively, D is TRBD1 (5 bases). CDR3 length: 13 residues. Germline V gives CDR1 MNHEY, CDR2 SVGAGI. The ends were cut back, 7 bases at V and 6 bases at J, with 15 bases in the middle. DNA of the CDR3: TGTGCCAGCACCCCATCAGGGTTCGATGGCTACACCTTC. Its translation is CASTPSGFDGYTF.

The CDR3 DNA reads TGTGCCAGCAGCTTATTAACCCGACTAGCGGGGGGATCAAATGAGCAGTTCTTC. Protein: CASSLLTRLAGGSNEQFF. The V gene is TRBV7-2, the J gene TRBJ2-1; 13 positions match TRBD2. CDR1 and CDR2 from the germline V gene are SGHTA and FQGNSA. The length of the CDR3 is 18 residues. The trim removed 2 bases at V and 7 bases at J, leaving 11 bases unmatched. The variable domain in full, completed from reference TRBV7-2 and TRBJ2-1, reads GAGVSQSPSNKVTEKGKDVELRCDPISGHTALYWYRQSLGQGLEFLIYFQGNSAPDKSGLPSDRFSAERTGGSVSTLTIQRTQQEDSAVYLCASSLLTRLAGGSNEQFFGPGTRLTVL.